Below, 27 T cell receptor beta chains from the same sample are listed, as sequenced in a study of PD-L1 blockade in urothelial cancer. Clones were read by immunoSEQ multiplex PCR, and TCRdb kept only the in-frame ones, dropping some. The sample lists 70,000 to 75,000 clones; around 84% were seen once. The starting material was PBMCs, obtained around atezolizumab (anti-PD-L1) treatment. These TCRs come from an older man with urothelial cancer.

This clone was found a few times. The chain links TRBV7-7 to TRBJ2-7; 8 bases agree with TRBD1. The germline V gene encodes CDR1 SSHAT and CDR2 FNYEAQ (reference sequence). The V and J ends lost 4 bases and 5 bases, in that order; junction bases with no gene match: 4. The CDR3 extends over 13 amino acids. CDR3 sequence reads: CASSYTRGHEQYF. CDR3 DNA: TGTGCCAGCAGCTACACCAGGGGGCACGAGCAGTACTTC.

As regards this clone: Other nucleotide sequences in the sample specify the same CDR3. The chain recombines TRBV28 with TRBJ1-1, with D unclear. Germline V gene sequence: CDR1 MDHEN, CDR2 SYDVKM. The CDR3 contains 13 residues. Trimming took 2 bases from V and 0 from J, leaving 4 bases between them. CDR3 protein: CASSLRVNTEAFF. DNA for the CDR3: TGTGCCAGCAGTTTACGCGTGAACACTGAAGCTTTCTTT.

The V and J genes are TRBV5-5 and TRBJ1-1; D not certain. V was shortened by 1 base and J by 3 bases, with 7 bases between the two germline ends. From germline, CDR1 is SGHKS and CDR2 YYEKEE (reference sequence). CDR3 length: 13 residues. CDR3 sequence (DNA): TGTGCCAGCAGCTTGAGAGCCTACACTGAAGCTTTCTTT. This gives the protein CASSLRAYTEAFF.

The rearrangement uses TRBV28 and TRBJ1-2; D gene ambiguous. V was clipped by 2 bases and J by 6 bases, with 10 bases between them. The CDR3 has 13 residues. CDR1 and CDR2 from the germline V gene are MDHEN and SYDVKM. CDR3 in DNA: TGTGCCAGCAGTTTAGACCAGGTGAATGGCTACACCTTC. Translating gives CASSLDQVNGYTF.

This clone has just a few counts. The V and J genes are TRBV7-8 and TRBJ1-5; D gene unclear. Trimming pared 2 bases from V and 3 bases from J, leaving 8 bases between. This CDR3 is 14 amino acids long. Germline values: CDR1 SGHVS, CDR2 FQNEAQ. The CDR3 DNA follows: TGTGCCAGCAGCTTAACGAGGTCCAATCAGCCCCAGCATTTT. Its protein product is CASSLTRSNQPQHF.

This clone was seen once. This chain links TRBV27 with TRBJ2-1; the match to TRBD2 covers 10 bases. Germline CDR1 MNHEY, CDR2 SMNVEV (reference sequence). Trimming cost V 5 bases and J 4 bases; bases outside gene matches: 11. This CDR3 is 17 amino acids long. DNA of the CDR3: TGTGCCAGCAGTCCGACTCTAGCGGGAGCTAGTTACAATGAGCAGTTCTTC. Translating gives CASSPTLAGASYNEQFF.

The chain carries TRBV28 and TRBJ1-5; 12 positions agree with TRBD1. The CDR3 loop spans 20 amino acids. Per the germline V gene, CDR1 is MDHEN and CDR2 is SYDVKM. The ends lost 8 bases at V and 0 bases at J; junction bases unmatched: 17. DNA for the CDR3: TGTGCCAGCGGACCTCGACCCGGGACAGGGGGCCTCTATAGCAATCAGCCCCAGCATTTT. The encoded protein is CASGPRPGTGGLYSNQPQHF.

Sample share makes this clone large. The chain employs TRBV28 and TRBJ1-4, with 10 bases lining up with TRBD1. CDR1 and CDR2 from the germline V gene are MDHEN and SYDVKM. J lost 6 bases, V lost 3 bases, and 7 bases had no gene match. This CDR3 contains 16 residues. The CDR3 reads CASSFVTGGGDEKLFF. The CDR3 coding sequence is TGTGCCAGCAGTTTCGTGACAGGGGGCGGCGATGAAAAACTGTTTTTT.

The V gene is TRBV28, the J gene TRBJ1-1; TRBD1 matches 9 bases. CDR3 size: 17 residues. The V gene's germline CDR1 is MDHEN and CDR2 SYDVKM. J was trimmed by 3 bases and V by 5 bases; bases with no gene match: 13. CDR3 sequence: CASSPPLTGGWYTEAFF. The DNA for the CDR3 is TGTGCCAGCAGTCCGCCCCTGACAGGGGGTTGGTACACTGAAGCTTTCTTT.

V and J are TRBV27 and TRBJ2-2, with unresolved D. Trimming took 2 bases from V and 0 from J, leaving 4 bases between them. The CDR3 is 14 residues long. Germline assignment: CDR1 MNHEY and CDR2 SMNVEV (reference sequence). The chain's CDR3 is CASSLSANTGELFF. DNA of the CDR3: TGTGCCAGCAGTTTAAGCGCGAACACCGGGGAGCTGTTTTTT.

For this clone: Additional DNA sequences in this sample encode the identical CDR3. The V and J genes are TRBV15 and TRBJ1-5; a possible D gene is TRBD1 (6 bases). CDR1 is LNHNV and CDR2 is YYDKDF in the germline V gene (reference sequence). Between the trimmed V and J ends, which lost 2 bases and 4 bases, there was a span of 15 bases. The CDR3 sequence is 16 residues long. The CDR3 DNA sequence: TGTGCCACCAGCAGACTAGTGGGGGCTGGGAATCAGCCCCAGCATTTT. As protein: CATSRLVGAGNQPQHF.

Here the CDR3 reads CASSRSGILETQYF. In DNA form, the CDR3 reads TGTGCCAGCAGCCGATCGGGGATTTTGGAGACCCAGTACTTC. The chain recombines TRBV27 with TRBJ2-5, with D possibly TRBD2 on 5 matching bases. Trimming shortened V by 6 bases and J by 5 bases, and 16 bases separated the two germline ends. The CDR3 is 14 amino acids. The germline V gene encodes CDR1 MNHEY and CDR2 SMNVEV (reference sequence).

The rearrangement uses TRBV2 and TRBJ2-3; 12 positions match TRBD2. Germline CDR1 is SNHLY and CDR2 is FYNNEI. The CDR3 totals 16 residues. Trimming cost V 7 bases and J 3 bases; bases outside gene matches: 8. The CDR3 spells CASNPRTSGITDTQYF. As DNA, the CDR3 is TGTGCCAGCAATCCTAGGACTAGCGGGATAACAGATACGCAGTATTTT.

This chain uses TRBV7-2 with TRBJ2-5; 10 bases are shared with TRBD2. Trimming took 5 bases from V and 5 from J; bases not matched to a gene: 14. Germline V CDR1 and CDR2: SGHTA, FQGNSA. This CDR3 region has 17 residues. The CDR3 DNA reads as TGTGCCAGCAGCCCTAGGTGGCGAGCGGGAGGGGCGGAGACCCAGTACTTC. This sequence encodes CASSPRWRAGGAETQYF. The whole variable domain, filled in from reference TRBV7-2 and TRBJ2-5, reads GAGVSQSPSNKVTEKGKDVELRCDPISGHTALYWYRQSLGQGLEFLIYFQGNSAPDKSGLPSDRFSAERTGGSVSTLTIQRTQQEDSAVYLCASSPRWRAGGAETQYFGPGTRLLVL.

This clone has just one count. The J gene is TRBJ2-7, the V gene TRBV27, with 14 nucleotides matching TRBD2. Unmatched junction bases numbered 5, after V lost 5 bases and J lost 5 bases. The CDR3 runs to 15 residues. Germline-derived CDR1 and CDR2 are MNHEY and SMNVEV (reference sequence). The CDR3 nucleotides are TGTGCCAGCAGTCAACGACTAGCGGGAGGGAACGAGCAGTACTTC. This gives the protein CASSQRLAGGNEQYF.

This chain links TRBV4-1 with TRBJ1-1; 9 bases are shared with TRBD1. The V gene's germline CDR1 is MGHRA and CDR2 YSYEKL. Trimming removed 4 bases from V and 6 bases from J; junction bases left unmatched: 6. The CDR3 spans 14 residues. The CDR3 DNA reads as TGCGCCAGCAGCCTCCCGAGACAGGGGGCTGAAGCTTTCTTT. This encodes CASSLPRQGAEAFF.

The chain employs TRBV27 and TRBJ1-1; D unclear. Trimming removed 5 bases from V and 2 bases from J, with 12 bases in between. Germline loops: CDR1 MNHEY, CDR2 SMNVEV (reference sequence). The CDR3 runs to 14 residues. CDR3 sequence reads: CASSITAVNTEAFF. Written as DNA, the CDR3 is TGTGCCAGCAGTATTACAGCTGTCAACACTGAAGCTTTCTTT.

This clone was detected once. The V gene is TRBV5-6, the J gene TRBJ2-7; D is perhaps TRBD1 (6 bases). From germline, CDR1 is SGHDT and CDR2 YYEEEE. This CDR3 region has 14 residues. Trimming took off 2 bases at V and 4 bases at J, with 13 bases between the two ends. The CDR3, as DNA: TGTGCCAGCAGCTTCGGTACAGGGCCATACGAGCAGTACTTC. This sequence encodes CASSFGTGPYEQYF. Full variable domain (outside the CDR3, taken from reference TRBV5-6 and TRBJ2-7): DAGVTQSPTHLIKTRGQQVTLRCSPKSGHDTVSWYQQALGQGPQFIFQYYEEEERQRGNFPDRFSGHQFPNYSSELNVNALLLGDSALYLCASSFGTGPYEQYFGPGTRLTVT.

The DNA of the CDR3 is TGTGCCAGCAGACCCTCGGGGGGCACAAAGACCCAGTACTTC. This translates into CASRPSGGTKTQYF. V gene TRBV6-5 combines with J gene TRBJ2-5; D may be TRBD2 (7 bases). The CDR3 totals 14 residues. V was cut by 6 bases and J by 6 bases, with 17 bases left in between. Germline V gene data show CDR1 as MNHEY and CDR2 as SVGAGI.

The chain employs TRBV7-2 and TRBJ2-6; TRBD1 aligns across 9 bases. V lost 3 bases and J lost 3; bases outside the gene matches: 6. Per germline, CDR1 SGHTA and CDR2 FQGNSA. CDR3 size: 17 residues. CDR3 DNA: TGTGCCAGCAGCTTTTACAGGGGGCGCAGTGGGGCCAACGTCCTGACTTTC. Residues: CASSFYRGRSGANVLTF.

The chain employs TRBV30 and TRBJ2-5; 11 nucleotides align to TRBD2. V was pared by 2 bases and J by 4 bases, with 3 bases of the junction left unmatched. Germline V lookup: CDR1 GTSNPN, CDR2 SVGIG (reference sequence). CDR3 length equals 14 residues. For the CDR3, the DNA is TGTGCCTGGAGTAGTAGCGGGAGGGGAGAGACCCAGTACTTC. It codes for CAWSSSGRGETQYF.

This chain connects TRBV28 to TRBJ1-5, with unresolved D. Trimming pared 6 bases from V and 4 bases from J, leaving 13 bases between. Germline CDR1 reads MDHEN; CDR2 reads SYDVKM. The CDR3 loop spans 14 amino acids. CDR3 DNA sequence: TGTGCCAGCAGCCCGGGTCCTTCAAATCAGCCCCAGCATTTT. Protein: CASSPGPSNQPQHF.

CDR3 DNA: TGTGCCAGCAGCTTAGCTAGCGGGAGAGGTGCGGGGGAGCTGTTTTTT. Translation: CASSLASGRGAGELFF. The rearrangement links TRBV7-7 to TRBJ2-2; 9 positions agree with TRBD2. The CDR3 runs 16 residues. The V and J ends lost 0 bases and 8 bases, in that order; junction bases with no gene match: 7. The germline CDR1 and CDR2 sequences are SSHAT and FNYEAQ (reference sequence).

V usage is TRBV5-5 and J usage is TRBJ2-7, with D possibly being TRBD1 (6 bases). Germline CDR1 reads SGHKS; CDR2 reads YYEKEE (reference sequence). The CDR3 runs 12 residues. The V gene lost 4 bases and the J gene lost 4 bases, with 9 bases spanning the gap. Written as DNA, the CDR3 is TGTGCCAGCAGCGCACAGGGTTACGAGCAGTACTTC. Its translation: CASSAQGYEQYF.

This clone has more than one count but fewer than ten. This rearrangement joins TRBV5-8 to TRBJ2-6; possible D gene TRBD2, 5 bases. Trimming left V 1 base short and J 1 base short, with 9 bases between. There are 16 residues in the CDR3. The germline V gene has CDR1 SGHTS and CDR2 YDEGEE. The CDR3 bases are TGTGCCAGCAGCTTGTACTGGGAGTCTGGGGCCAACGTCCTGACTTTC. It encodes CASSLYWESGANVLTF.

With respect to this clone: At one of its ends the junction is not consistent with the germline gene, which may arise from a read error. The chain carries TRBV5-1 and TRBJ2-7, with 9 bases fitting TRBD2. The CDR3 loop spans 14 amino acids. The V gene's germline CDR1 is SGHRS and CDR2 YFSETQ. CDR3 protein: CASRLGLAATPQYF. The CDR3 region has the DNA TGCGCCAGCAGGTTGGGACTAGCAGCTACCCCGCAGTACTTC.

This clone was detected only once. The chain carries TRBV10-1 and TRBJ2-1, with TRBD2 identical over 8 bases. Germline V gene data show CDR1 as WNHNN and CDR2 as SYGVQD (reference sequence). Germline trimming cut 2 bases from V and 0 bases from J; bases unmatched to any gene: 3. The CDR3 spans 16 residues. CDR3 region: CASSESGSGSYNEQFF. CDR3 DNA: TGCGCCAGCAGTGAGAGCGGGAGCGGCTCCTACAATGAGCAGTTCTTC.